Below are 28 T cell receptor beta chains sequenced from a single sample in a study of beta chain features in type 1 diabetes (dated by TCRdb to the late 2010s). General study outcomes and caveats: In all four CD4+ subsets, TCRB CDR3 length was moderately but significantly shorter in type 1 diabetes patients.

The library was obtained by the immunoSEQ multiplex PCR assay. All of the isolated RNA was reverse transcribed with the High Capacity cDNA Reverse Transcription Kit, so expressed TCRB transcripts were sequenced. TCRdb took over this immuneACCESS table, retaining in-frame rearrangements with V and J assigned. Such tables are incomplete; in checked studies, under half of the missing clones stem from an unresolved V gene, and the remainder is unexplained. Present in this sample are 600,000 to 700,000 clones, around an eighth of which were seen just once. The top ten clonotypes cover 0.095% to 0.15% of the sample. Antigen specificity for these receptors is unknown. Material for sequencing was naive CD4+ T cells from blood. The intended sense of this specimen's cell subset or site label: true naive CD4+ T cells. Receptors were obtained from a man aged 25-45 years with type 1 diabetes.

A few counts support this clone. This chain uses TRBV7-2 with TRBJ2-7, with D maybe TRBD2 (6 bases). CDR1 and CDR2 (germline): SGHTA, FQGNSA. V shed 2 bases and J shed 3 bases, with 11 bases lying between them. This CDR3 has 14 residues. The CDR3 region has the DNA TGTGCCAGCAGCTTAATGGGGGGTAACTACGAGCAGTACTTC. It specifies CASSLMGGNYEQYF.

Written as DNA, the CDR3 is TGTGCCAGCTCACCGGAACAGGGGACCACTGAAGCTTTCTTT. It yields the protein CASSPEQGTTEAFF. V usage is TRBV18 and J usage is TRBJ1-1; 7 bases agree with TRBD1. Germline V CDR1 and CDR2: KGHSH, LQKENI. The CDR3 contains 14 residues. The junction had 5 bases not matched to a gene; V was cut back by 3 bases and J by 4 bases.

This clone was counted between two and nine times. The V call is TRBV5-1, the J call TRBJ2-3; D is undetermined. Trimming removed 3 bases at V and 5 bases at J, with 10 bases between. Germline CDR1 is SGHRS and CDR2 is YFSETQ. The CDR3 has 13 residues. The CDR3 is CASSSPPVDTQYF. CDR3 coding DNA: TGCGCCAGCAGCTCGCCGCCTGTAGATACGCAGTATTTT.

This clone has just a few counts. The rearrangement joins TRBV7-9 to TRBJ1-5; D uncertain. Germline lookup yields CDR1 SEHNR and CDR2 FQNEAQ (reference sequence). There are 16 residues in the CDR3. V lost 5 bases and J 8 bases, leaving 22 bases between the germline ends. This CDR3 reads CASSRGVSPRHEPQHF. CDR3 nucleotides: TGTGCCAGCAGCCGCGGGGTTTCTCCTCGCCATGAGCCCCAGCATTTT. The complete variable domain, with remaining parts taken from reference TRBV7-9 and TRBJ1-5, reads DTGVSQNPRHKITKRGQNVTFRCDPISEHNRLYWYRQTLGQGPEFLTYFQNEAQLEKSRLLSDRFSAERPKGSFSTLEIQRTEQGDSAMYLCASSRGVSPRHEPQHFGDGTRLSIL.

This clone has only a few counts. J is TRBJ2-2 and V is TRBV5-1, with D unclear. V was trimmed by 3 bases and J by 2 bases, leaving 11 bases between them. The germline gives CDR1 SGHRS, CDR2 YFSETQ. The CDR3 totals 15 residues. The CDR3 DNA sequence: TGCGCCAGCAGCTCCCGGACCGGTAACACCGGGGAGCTGTTTTTT. This encodes CASSSRTGNTGELFF.

The chain carries TRBV5-6 and TRBJ2-7; 8 positions match TRBD1. In germline, CDR1 is SGHDT, CDR2 YYEEEE. There are 14 residues in the CDR3. With 0 bases clipped from V and 6 bases from J, the junction kept 5 bases outside the gene matches. CDR3 protein: CASSLGVGQGEQYF. The CDR3 coding sequence is TGTGCCAGCAGCTTGGGCGTCGGACAGGGCGAGCAGTACTTC.

This clone has more than one count but fewer than ten. J is TRBJ2-3 and V is TRBV29-1, with D perhaps TRBD2 (5 bases). V lost 5 bases and J lost 4, with 16 bases in between. The V gene's germline CDR1 is SQVTM and CDR2 ANQGSEA. This CDR3 region has 14 residues. CDR3 residues: CSVNRVLLADTQYF. The CDR3 DNA sequence: TGCAGCGTTAACCGGGTCCTACTAGCAGATACGCAGTATTTT.

A few counts support this clone. The chain links TRBV14 to TRBJ2-2, with TRBD1 matching over 7 bases. Unmatched junction bases numbered 6, after V lost 7 bases and J lost 7 bases. The CDR3 runs 13 residues. The V gene's germline CDR1 is SGHDN and CDR2 FVKESK. CDR3 nucleotides: TGTGCCAGCACTCTGAACAGGGGCGGGGAGCTGTTTTTT. As protein: CASTLNRGGELFF.

This clone was found a few times. The chain recombines TRBV27 with TRBJ1-2, with 9 positions matching TRBD1. The CDR3 consists of 14 residues. J gave up 6 bases and V 5 bases, and 7 bases lay outside the gene matches. Per the germline V gene, CDR1 is MNHEY and CDR2 is SMNVEV (reference sequence). CDR3: CASSTRDRADGYTF. CDR3 nucleotides: TGTGCCAGCAGTACCCGGGACAGGGCCGATGGCTACACCTTC.

This clone was detected only a few times. This specimen includes other DNA sequences encoding the same CDR3. The rearrangement joins TRBV7-9 to TRBJ1-4; no clear D. Deletions cut 5 bases from V and 8 bases from J, with 6 bases between. There are 11 residues in the CDR3. CDR1 is SEHNR, CDR2 FQNEAQ, per germline (reference sequence). The DNA for the CDR3 is TGTGCCAGCAGCCCTCGGGAAAAACTGTTTTTT. Encoded protein: CASSPREKLFF.

This clone was seen a handful of times. The gene calls are TRBV29-1 and TRBJ2-3; a possible D gene is TRBD2 (6 bases). Trimming left V 8 bases short and J 4 bases short, with 22 bases between. CDR3 length: 15 amino acids. Germline V gives CDR1 SQVTM, CDR2 ANQGSEA. The chain's CDR3 is CSLGMGTGRADTQYF. The CDR3 region has the DNA TGCAGCCTAGGGATGGGGACTGGGAGAGCAGATACGCAGTATTTT.

V usage is TRBV4-3 and J usage is TRBJ1-4; 7 positions match TRBD1. Losses at the gene ends were 3 bases for V and 8 bases for J; bases not matched to a gene: 12. The CDR3 is 16 residues long. CDR1 and CDR2 from the germline V gene are LGHNA and YSLEER. The CDR3 coding sequence is TGCGCCAGCAGCCATTCCAAGGGGGCTCTAGGGGAAAAACTGTTTTTT. It translates to CASSHSKGALGEKLFF.

This clone was detected only a few times. V and J are TRBV7-6 and TRBJ2-2, with TRBD1 matching over 7 bases. Germline loops: CDR1 SGHVS, CDR2 FNYEAQ. This CDR3 comprises 15 residues. Trimming removed 5 bases from V and 4 bases from J; junction bases left unmatched: 7. CDR3 loop: CASSNIRQGTGELFF. The CDR3 bases are TGTGCCAGCAGCAACATCCGACAGGGCACCGGGGAGCTGTTTTTT.

This clone was detected a few times. The genes are TRBV6-5 and TRBJ1-2, with TRBD1 matching over 8 bases. Germline CDR1 MNHEY, CDR2 SVGAGI. The CDR3 sequence is 14 residues long. J was trimmed by 4 bases and V by 5 bases; bases with no gene match: 6. CDR3 nucleotides: TGTGCCAGCAGTCGGAAAGGGACAGGCTATGGCTACACCTTC. Translating gives CASSRKGTGYGYTF.

This clone was recorded a few times. The chain recombines TRBV10-3 with TRBJ2-2; weak D call: TRBD1 (5 bases). Trimming removed 7 bases from V and 3 bases from J, with 15 bases in between. Germline CDR1 is ENHRY and CDR2 is SYGVKD. The CDR3 loop spans 15 amino acids. The CDR3 sequence is CAINQGGSDTGELFF. The CDR3 nucleotides read TGTGCCATCAATCAGGGCGGATCGGACACCGGGGAGCTGTTTTTT.

This clone was seen more than once but under ten times. The rearrangement links TRBV10-3 to TRBJ1-2; possible D gene TRBD1, 5 bases. The CDR3 is made up of 12 amino acids. Trimming cost V 5 bases and J 8 bases, with 12 bases left between them. CDR1 is ENHRY and CDR2 is SYGVKD in the germline V gene. CDR3 in amino acids: CAISRPGEGYTF. The DNA of the CDR3 is TGTGCCATCAGTCGCCCGGGGGAAGGCTACACCTTC.

This chain links TRBV11-2 with TRBJ2-3; D remains ambiguous. This CDR3 region has 14 residues. CDR1 and CDR2 from the germline V gene are SGHAT and FQNNGV. Trimming cost V 10 bases and J 1 base, with 15 bases left between them. CDR3 coding DNA: TGTGCCATCCCGATACCAGGACGCACAGATACGCAGTATTTT. The encoded protein is CAIPIPGRTDTQYF.

This clone showed up just a few times. V is TRBV5-1 and J is TRBJ1-1; D uncertain. This CDR3 is 14 amino acids long. Germline V gene data show CDR1 as SGHRS and CDR2 as YFSETQ. V was pared by 1 base and J by 0 bases, with 7 bases between. The CDR3 DNA reads TGCGCCAGCAGCTTGCAGGTCGTGAACACTGAAGCTTTCTTT. Its protein product is CASSLQVVNTEAFF.

This clone was counted between two and nine times. The rearrangement joins TRBV10-3 to TRBJ2-5, with D perhaps matching TRBD2 (6 bases). Per the germline V gene, CDR1 is ENHRY and CDR2 is SYGVKD. Trimming removed 6 bases from V and 3 bases from J, with 11 bases in between. This CDR3 region has 13 residues. The CDR3 sequence is CAIRQRLEETQYF. DNA of the CDR3: TGTGCCATCAGGCAGCGACTAGAAGAGACCCAGTACTTC.

This clone came up a few times. The chain couples TRBV6-1 to TRBJ2-3; TRBD2 aligns across 9 bases. Trimming removed 0 bases from V and 1 base from J; junction bases left unmatched: 2. CDR3 length equals 16 residues. Germline values: CDR1 MNHNS, CDR2 SASEGT. CDR3 DNA: TGTGCCAGCAGTGAAGCAATAGCGGGGGGCACAGATACGCAGTATTTT. Translating it yields CASSEAIAGGTDTQYF.

Comment on this clone: Other DNA sequences in the sample encode the same CDR3. The V gene is TRBV7-3, the J gene TRBJ1-1; maybe TRBD1 (5 bases). The length of the CDR3 is 13 residues. The germline gives CDR1 SGHTA, CDR2 FQGTGA. The V end was cut by 4 bases, the J end by 4 bases, with 10 bases between. CDR3 nucleotides: TGTGCCAGCAGCTCTCAGGGAAGCACTGAAGCTTTCTTT. It is translated as CASSSQGSTEAFF.

This clone has a handful of counts. The rearrangement links TRBV5-1 to TRBJ2-3; a possible D gene is TRBD2 (7 bases). Germline V gene data show CDR1 as SGHRS and CDR2 as YFSETQ. V lost 0 bases to trimming and J lost 0 bases, with 14 bases between them. This CDR3 has 17 amino acids. The CDR3 sequence is CASSLAGGGVSTDTQYF. The CDR3 bases are TGCGCCAGCAGCTTGGCCGGCGGGGGCGTTAGCACAGATACGCAGTATTTT.

The rearrangement joins TRBV7-2 to TRBJ2-3; no clear D gene. CDR3 length: 14 amino acids. The germline V and J ends were trimmed by 4 bases and 2 bases, with 10 bases remaining between them. The germline V gene has CDR1 SGHTA and CDR2 FQGNSA. The CDR3 spells CASSSRLFTDTQYF. The CDR3 bases are TGTGCCAGCAGCTCGAGACTCTTCACAGATACGCAGTATTTT.

The chain couples TRBV18 to TRBJ1-2, with 7 bases that match TRBD1. Germline CDR1 is KGHSH and CDR2 is LQKENI. V shed 2 bases, J shed 0 bases, and the junction held 3 bases outside the gene matches. The CDR3 runs to 15 residues. As DNA, the CDR3 is TGTGCCAGCTCACCAACCCAGGGGGCTAACTATGGCTACACCTTC. This codes for CASSPTQGANYGYTF.

The V gene is TRBV4-3, the J gene TRBJ2-3; 9 nucleotides agree with TRBD1. Germline lookup yields CDR1 LGHNA and CDR2 YSLEER. The V gene end was trimmed by 0 bases and the J gene end by 5 bases; junction bases not matched to a gene: 12. CDR3 length equals 18 residues. CDR3 nucleotides: TGCGCCAGCAGCCAAGATCTTACGGACAGGGGTCTTGGAGATACGCAGTATTTT. It yields the protein CASSQDLTDRGLGDTQYF.

The sample holds a few counts of this clone. The V call is TRBV11-3, the J call TRBJ1-2; 9 nucleotides match TRBD1. The CDR3 covers 13 residues. Germline CDR1 SGHNT, CDR2 YENEEA. After removal of 5 bases from V and 4 bases from J, the junction contained 2 bases not matched to a gene. The CDR3 reads CASSQDRGYGYTF. In DNA form, the CDR3 reads TGTGCCAGCAGCCAGGACAGGGGCTATGGCTACACCTTC.

The chain couples TRBV9 to TRBJ2-6; D call uncertain. The CDR3 has 14 amino acids. Germline CDR1 reads SGDLS; CDR2 reads YYNGEE. V lost 3 bases to trimming and J lost 6 bases, with 10 bases between them. The CDR3: CASSGLQMANVLTF. The CDR3 DNA is TGTGCCAGCAGCGGGCTTCAGATGGCCAACGTCCTGACTTTC.

The chain has TRBV2 and TRBJ2-1, with 11 nucleotides matching TRBD1. There are 14 residues in the CDR3. J gave up 7 bases and V 6 bases, and 5 bases lay outside the gene matches. Germline loops: CDR1 SNHLY, CDR2 FYNNEI. In DNA, the CDR3 is TGTGCCAGCAGGGGGACAGGGGGATGGAATGAGCAGTTCTTC. This encodes CASRGTGGWNEQFF.